These 18 T cell receptor beta chains were all obtained from the same sample, sequenced in a study of regulatory T cells in long-lasting Graves disease. The time point here: newly diagnosed GD, antithyroid drugs for less than 3 months. PBMC RNA served as the TCR library source. With iRepertoire HTBI primers and Arm-PCR of CDR3 regions, TCR beta libraries were built. One entry per CDR3 protein results from TCRdb running MiXCR on the multiplex PCR reads. Here the sample spans over 350,000 distinct CDR3 sequences, 15% being singletons. The same sample was also studied in work on T cells in Graves' hyperthyroidism and ophthalmopathy.

The source was peripheral blood mononuclear cells (PBMCs), collected at new diagnosis, from a patient treated with antithyroid drugs. These receptor sequences come from a woman in her thirties or forties with Graves disease.

This clonotype was recorded many times. This chain links TRBV27 with TRBJ2-1; D not certain. The CDR3 has 15 amino acids. CDR1 is MNHEY, CDR2 SMNVEV, per germline (reference sequence). V was shortened by 4 bases and J by 6 bases, with 16 bases between the two germline ends. The CDR3 sequence: CASSSPSVGLNEQFF. CDR3 coding DNA: TGTGCCAGCAGTTCCCCCTCCGTAGGCCTCAATGAGCAGTTCTTC.

The chain recombines TRBV4-1 with TRBJ2-7; D is perhaps TRBD2 (5 bases). The CDR3 totals 15 residues. V was cut by 1 base and J by 7 bases, with 17 bases left in between. Germline V gene lookup returns CDR1 MGHRA and CDR2 YSYEKL. CDR3 nucleotide sequence: TGCGCCAGCAGCCAAGGATCAGCTAGCCCCCGGGAGCAGTACTTC. It specifies CASSQGSASPREQYF.

This clonotype was counted between two and nine times. The rearrangement uses TRBV11-2 and TRBJ1-3; possibly TRBD1 for D (5 bases). From germline, CDR1 is SGHAT and CDR2 FQNNGV. V was pared by 4 bases and J by 1 base, with 17 bases between. CDR3 size: 17 residues. In DNA, the CDR3 is TGTGCCAGCAGCTCCCAGGTGGGGGGAAAGTCTGGAAACACCATATATTTT. It specifies CASSSQVGGKSGNTIYF.

The chain uses TRBV4-1 and TRBJ2-3, with unresolved D. Trimming cost V 1 base and J 3 bases, with 11 bases left between them. Germline V CDR1 and CDR2: MGHRA, YSYEKL. CDR3 size: 15 residues. CDR3 residues: CASSQVGGVTDTQYF. The CDR3 DNA reads TGCGCCAGCAGCCAAGTAGGCGGAGTAACAGATACGCAGTATTTT.

The chain uses TRBV5-4 and TRBJ2-1; 10 bases map to TRBD1. CDR3 length: 14 residues. Per the germline V gene, CDR1 is SGHNT and CDR2 is YYREEE (reference sequence). V shed 4 bases, J shed 8 bases, and the junction held 6 bases outside the gene matches. The DNA of the CDR3 is TGTGCCAGCAGCGCCGGACAGGGGGTGGATGAGCAGTTCTTC. Its translation is CASSAGQGVDEQFF.

This rearrangement joins TRBV12-3 or TRBV12-4 to TRBJ2-5; TRBD1 aligns across 9 bases. The CDR3 has 14 amino acids. Trimming cost V 6 bases and J 5 bases; bases outside gene matches: 7. CDR3 DNA: TGTGCCAGCAGCCGGGGACAGGGTTGGGAGACCCAGTACTTC. Amino acids: CASSRGQGWETQYF.

The table lists this clonotype with many counts. This sequence joins TRBV27 and TRBJ2-7; TRBD2 matches at 15 bases. J was trimmed by 6 bases and V by 4 bases; bases with no gene match: 1. The CDR3 spans 14 residues. Germline V gene data show CDR1 as MNHEY and CDR2 as SMNVEV (reference sequence). The CDR3 region is CASSSGLAGGEQYF. For the CDR3, the DNA is TGTGCCAGCAGTTCGGGACTAGCGGGAGGCGAGCAGTACTTC.

CDR3 bases: TGTGCCAGCAGCGAAACTAGCGCGCCCTACGAGCAGTACTTC. It translates to CASSETSAPYEQYF. V gene TRBV28 combines with J gene TRBJ2-7, with 7 bases that match TRBD2. Trimming removed 6 bases from V and 2 bases from J; junction bases left unmatched: 7. This CDR3 comprises 14 residues. CDR1 is MDHEN, CDR2 SYDVKM, per germline.

A word on this clonotype: With a far larger clone one base away, a read error is the likely cause. The genes are TRBV2 and TRBJ1-1; D uncertain. Germline CDR1 SNHLY, CDR2 FYNNEI. The CDR3 sequence is 12 residues long. CDR3 in DNA: TGTGCCGGCAGTTATGCGAACACTGAAGCTTTCTTT. Translated: CAGSYANTEAFF.

On this clonotype itself: A much larger clone differs by one base, so this may be a read error. The genes are TRBV2 and TRBJ1-2; 9 bases match TRBD1. CDR3 length: 14 amino acids. Germline V lookup: CDR1 SNHLY, CDR2 FYNNEI. CDR3 sequence: CAGRGTGPNYGYTF. For the CDR3, the DNA is TGTGCCGGCAGGGGGACAGGGCCAAACTATGGCTACACCTTC.

The DNA for the CDR3 is TGTGCCAGCAGCTTACAAACCAGCTCTGGGGCCAACGTCCTGACTTTC. It codes for CASSLQTSSGANVLTF. This rearrangement joins TRBV7-3 to TRBJ2-6; D remains ambiguous. Germline CDR1 and CDR2: SGHTA and FQGTGA. The CDR3 runs to 16 residues. With 2 bases removed from V and 0 bases from J, the gap between germline ends came to 8 bases.

This clonotype was detected many times. This sequence joins TRBV6-2 or TRBV6-3 and TRBJ1-5; D is uncertain. The CDR3 has 14 residues. Trimming pared 5 bases from V and 4 bases from J, leaving 12 bases between. Germline V gene data show CDR1 as MNHEY and CDR2 as SVGEGT. CDR3 sequence (DNA): TGTGCCAGCAGTGAAGGAGGAGGAAATCAGCCCCAGCATTTT. Its protein is CASSEGGGNQPQHF.

This clonotype was counted many times. The chain carries TRBV7-9 and TRBJ2-2; 7 positions match TRBD2. V dropped 5 bases and J dropped 9; count of bases not matched to a gene: 12. The CDR3 length is 15 residues. Per germline, CDR1 SEHNR and CDR2 FQNEAQ (reference sequence). The DNA for the CDR3 is TGTGCCAGCAGCAGCCTCATCGGGGAGGGTCGGGAGCTGTTTTTT. It encodes CASSSLIGEGRELFF.

The rearrangement links TRBV20-1 to TRBJ2-3; no firm D call. The germline V gene encodes CDR1 DFQATT and CDR2 SNEGSKA (reference sequence). The CDR3 loop spans 13 amino acids. Trimming cost V 3 bases and J 5 bases, with 12 bases left between them. The CDR3 spells CSARNLDVDTQYF. The CDR3 DNA reads TGCAGTGCTAGGAATCTAGACGTAGATACGCAGTATTTT.

The chain has TRBV9 and TRBJ2-1; perhaps TRBD2 as D (6 bases). This CDR3 has 15 amino acids. The germline CDR1 and CDR2 sequences are SGDLS and YYNGEE. The ends were cut back, 4 bases at V and 2 bases at J, with 13 bases in the middle. CDR3 nucleotide sequence: TGTGCCAGCAGCTCTGGGGCGGGGCCCTACAATGAGCAGTTCTTC. Amino acid sequence: CASSSGAGPYNEQFF.

This clonotype appeared a few times. This likely comes from a read error, as the CDR3 has no conserved phenylalanine or tryptophan at its end. V and J are TRBV19 and TRBJ2-1; 8 nucleotides align to TRBD1. V lost 4 bases to trimming and J lost 6 bases; unmatched junction nucleotides: 11. The CDR3 is 16 amino acids. Germline assignment: CDR1 LNHDA and CDR2 SQIVND (reference sequence). This CDR3 reads CASSKLGTDRVNEQFL. The CDR3 DNA is TGTGCCAGTAGTAAGTTGGGCACGGACAGGGTCAATGAGCAGTTCCTC.

The J gene is TRBJ1-2, the V gene TRBV27; tentatively, D is TRBD1 (6 bases). Germline V lookup: CDR1 MNHEY, CDR2 SMNVEV (reference sequence). V dropped 3 bases and J dropped 1 base, with 9 bases sitting between them. The CDR3 runs to 14 residues. This CDR3 is CASSFGGLNYGYTF. CDR3 coding DNA: TGTGCCAGCAGTTTCGGGGGCCTTAACTATGGCTACACCTTC.

In regard to this clonotype: This may be a read error, as it is one base from a much larger clone. The V and J genes are TRBV2 and TRBJ1-2; TRBD1 might be the D (5 bases). Germline lookup yields CDR1 SNHLY and CDR2 FYNNEI. CDR3 length equals 14 residues. The CDR3 protein is CATSGKRTTYGYTF. DNA of the CDR3: TGTGCCACCAGTGGAAAAAGGACAACCTATGGCTACACCTTC.